What follows is one TCR beta chain and its context. Its antigen is still unknown. It has no much larger one-base neighbor in the sample; base qualities were not kept. These data belong to a study of blood T cell repertoires in COVID-19 (TCRdb year 2020). With regard to the full study: The collaborator samples originated in the United States, Italy and Spain and spanned the acute and convalescent phases of COVID-19. The prospective study material was composed of cDNA or gDNA derived from T cells, B-cell-depleted T cells, or PBMCs. The dataset comprised deeply sampled blood TCRbeta repertoires from subjects exposed to, actively infected with, or recovered from COVID-19. The repertoires were released in a freely available public database intended as a resource for research on the immune response to SARS-CoV-2. Samples came from the ongoing ImmuneRACE study (first 160 participants) plus 1,254 subjects from 6 global collaborators. The sample metadata nearly always contained a de-identified subject ID, COVID-19 status, age in years and sex. HLA class I and class II types, where available, came from metadata supplied by the sample provider rather than from assay-based typing. On the study overall, not on this receptor specifically: The amount of clinical and demographic metadata varied by source and participant and was provided uncurated.

TCRbeta CDR3 regions were amplified from genomic DNA by means of the immunoSEQ Assay, a bias-controlled multiplex PCR. The study's processing was this. Nucleated cell counts per sample were estimated from amplification of reference gene primers within the assay. To quantify the absolute abundance of each unique TCRbeta CDR3 rearrangement, sequence reads were collapsed and filtered. Productive Simpson clonality was computed per sample as the square root of Simpson's diversity index over productive rearrangements. In TCRdb, the immuneACCESS table is reduced to in-frame sequences with V and J assigned. These tables do not hold every clone; where another copy was compared, an unresolved V gene accounts for under half, and the others remain unexplained. Clone size and V and J calls were adopted from that table, with D and trimming inferred from the DNA. This sample comprises approximately 50,000 clones, 90% of them detected only once. The top ten constitute around 3.6% of the sample.

The CDR3, from cysteine to phenylalanine, totals 12 residues. Of the read, only the CDR3 DNA is kept; its 36 bases are in frame from base 1. V lost 7 bases and J lost 4 bases; the stretch between them is 11 bases long. According to the germline V gene, CDR1 reads MDHEN and CDR2 reads SYDVKM. Collaborating institutions collected whole blood in K2EDTA tubes following their own protocols. For TCRbeta analysis, collaborator samples were shipped as frozen whole blood, as isolated PBMCs, or as DNA extracted from either sample type. Sequencing used peripheral blood. This TCR was recovered from a human donor in a cohort sampled during active COVID-19. This chain is built from TRBV28 and TRBJ2-7; TRBD2 is a weak D gene call, 6 bases matching. The DNA sequence is given as TGTGCCAGCAACCTTGCGGGGTACGAGCAGTACTTC. The resulting protein is CASNLAGYEQYF.